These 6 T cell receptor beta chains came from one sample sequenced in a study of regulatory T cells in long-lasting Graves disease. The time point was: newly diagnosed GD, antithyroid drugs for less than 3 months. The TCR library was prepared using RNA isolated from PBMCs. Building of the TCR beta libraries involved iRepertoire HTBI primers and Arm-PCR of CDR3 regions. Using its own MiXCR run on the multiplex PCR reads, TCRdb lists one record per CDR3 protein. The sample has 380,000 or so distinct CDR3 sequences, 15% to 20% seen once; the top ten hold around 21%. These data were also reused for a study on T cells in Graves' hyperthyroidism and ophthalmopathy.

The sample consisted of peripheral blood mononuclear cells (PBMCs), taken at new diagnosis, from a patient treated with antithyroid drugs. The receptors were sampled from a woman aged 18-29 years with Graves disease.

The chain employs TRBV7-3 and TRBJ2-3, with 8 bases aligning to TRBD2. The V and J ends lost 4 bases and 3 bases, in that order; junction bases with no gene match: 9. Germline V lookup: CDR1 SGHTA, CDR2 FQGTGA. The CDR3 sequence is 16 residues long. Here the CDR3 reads CASSSTASGLTDTQYF. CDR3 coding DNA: TGTGCCAGCAGCTCCACGGCTAGCGGGTTAACAGATACGCAGTATTTT.

The CDR3 protein is CASSLRLAYEQFF. CDR3 bases: TGCGCCAGCAGCCTCAGACTAGCCTATGAGCAGTTCTTC. The rearrangement joins TRBV4-1 to TRBJ2-1; 7 bases align to TRBD2. The CDR3 runs 13 residues. Germline V gene lookup returns CDR1 MGHRA and CDR2 YSYEKL. Trimming cost V 4 bases and J 8 bases; bases outside gene matches: 5.

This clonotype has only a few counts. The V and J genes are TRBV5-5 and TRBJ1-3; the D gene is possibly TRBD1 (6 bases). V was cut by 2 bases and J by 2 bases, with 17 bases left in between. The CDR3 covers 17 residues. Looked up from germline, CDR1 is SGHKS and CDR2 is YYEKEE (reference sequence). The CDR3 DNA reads TGTGCCAGCAGCTTAAGAACTACAGGGATGGCTGGAAACACCATATATTTT. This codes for CASSLRTTGMAGNTIYF.

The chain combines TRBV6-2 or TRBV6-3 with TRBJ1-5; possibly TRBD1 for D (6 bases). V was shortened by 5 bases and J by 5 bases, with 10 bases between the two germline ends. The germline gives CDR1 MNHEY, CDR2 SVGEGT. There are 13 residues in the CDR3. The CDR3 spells CASSTGMHQPQHF. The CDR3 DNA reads TGTGCCAGCAGTACAGGGATGCATCAGCCCCAGCATTTT.

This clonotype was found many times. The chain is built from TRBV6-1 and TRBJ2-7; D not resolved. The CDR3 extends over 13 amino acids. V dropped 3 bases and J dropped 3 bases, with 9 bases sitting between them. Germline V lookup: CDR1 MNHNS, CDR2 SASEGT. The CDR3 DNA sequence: TGTGCCAGCAGTGACGGACCCTACTACGAGCAGTACTTC. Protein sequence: CASSDGPYYEQYF.

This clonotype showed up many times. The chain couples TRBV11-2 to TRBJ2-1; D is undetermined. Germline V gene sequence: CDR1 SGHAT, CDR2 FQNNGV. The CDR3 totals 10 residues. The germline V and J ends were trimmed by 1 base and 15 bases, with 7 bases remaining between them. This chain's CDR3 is CASSLGVPFF. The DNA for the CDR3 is TGTGCCAGCAGCTTAGGGGTCCCGTTCTTC.